A selection of T cell receptor beta chains follows, all from one sample in a study of blood T cell repertoires in COVID-19. Profiling relied on immunoSEQ multiplex PCR, and the TCRdb table lists in-frame clones only, not all of them. Among 60,000 to 70,000 clones listed, more than 75% were seen once. Sequencing input: peripheral blood. The receptor source for this set is a woman aged 60-75 years with acute or convalescent COVID-19. Each CDR3 is given with its conserved first and last residue. The D gene is left open where the match is weak. Rows may omit the clone size; those that give it use once, few, many or a size class.

v_call	clone_size	j_call	d_call	cdr3_aa	cdr3_nt
TRBV19	-	TRBJ2-1	TRBD2	CASSRGLVDNEQFF	TGTGCCAGTAGCCGGGGACTAGTCGACAATGAGCAGTTCTTC
TRBV25-1	-	TRBJ1-5	-	CASSESKAGQPQHF	TGTGCCAGCAGTGAAAGTAAGGCGGGTCAGCCCCAGCATTTT
TRBV7-3	-	TRBJ2-1	-	CASSSPPNEQFF	TGTGCCAGCAGCTCCCCTCCGAATGAGCAGTTCTTC
TRBV28	-	TRBJ1-1	-	CASSPLGGNTEAFF	TGTGCCAGCAGCCCCCTCGGCGGTAACACTGAAGCTTTCTTT
TRBV9	-	TRBJ1-1	-	CASSPDLGASEAFF	TGTGCCAGCAGCCCCGACCTTGGGGCGTCTGAAGCTTTCTTT
TRBV28	-	TRBJ1-1	-	CASSLQEAEAFF	TGTGCCAGCAGTCTCCAGGAAGCTGAAGCTTTCTTT
TRBV7-2	-	TRBJ1-3	-	CASSLTSGQLPGNTIYF	TGTGCCAGCAGCTTAACCTCTGGACAGCTACCTGGAAACACCATATATTTT
TRBV4-1	-	TRBJ2-2	TRBD2	CASSQDYGGVNTGELFF	TGCGCCAGCAGCCAAGATTATGGGGGGGTGAACACCGGGGAGCTGTTTTTT
TRBV5-4	-	TRBJ2-1	TRBD2	CASSLAVASGKRAEQFF	TGTGCCAGCAGCTTGGCCGTGGCTAGCGGAAAGAGGGCTGAGCAGTTCTTC
TRBV7-8	-	TRBJ1-1	TRBD1	CASSSRQGYGTEAFF	TGTGCCAGCAGCTCAAGACAGGGGTATGGCACTGAAGCTTTCTTT
TRBV4-1	-	TRBJ1-1	TRBD1	CASSHLDRDEAFF	TGCGCCAGCAGCCACTTGGACAGGGATGAAGCTTTCTTT
TRBV7-2	-	TRBJ1-5	-	CASSLSWAPNQPQHF	TGTGCCAGCAGCTTAAGCTGGGCCCCCAATCAGCCCCAGCATTTT
TRBV7-9	-	TRBJ1-5	TRBD1	CASSRTGGDQPQHF	TGTGCCAGCAGCCGCACAGGGGGGGATCAGCCCCAGCATTTT
TRBV28	once	TRBJ1-5	TRBD1	CASSPRTGAGLGNQPQHF	TGTGCCAGCAGTCCTCGGACAGGGGCAGGGTTGGGCAATCAGCCCCAGCATTTT
TRBV7-2	-	TRBJ2-5	TRBD1	CASSLDRGQQETQYF	TGTGCCAGCAGCTTGGACAGGGGGCAACAAGAGACCCAGTACTTC
TRBV4-1	-	TRBJ2-1	TRBD2	CASSQELAGYNEQFF	TGCGCCAGCAGCCAAGAATTAGCGGGCTACAATGAGCAGTTCTTC
TRBV21-1	-	TRBJ1-1	-	CASSKEGANTEAFF	TGTGCCAGCAGCAAAGAGGGGGCAAACACTGAAGCTTTCTTT
TRBV19	-	TRBJ1-5	-	CASTELNQPQHF	TGTGCCAGTACTGAGCTCAATCAGCCCCAGCATTTT
TRBV7-3	-	TRBJ2-2	-	CASSLRQGELFF	TGTGCCAGCAGCTTACGTCAGGGGGAGCTGTTTTTT
TRBV5-4	-	TRBJ1-1	TRBD1	CASSPDLQGSEAFF	TGTGCCAGCAGCCCCGACCTACAGGGGTCTGAAGCTTTCTTT
TRBV6-6	-	TRBJ2-1	TRBD2	CASSRLAGENEQFF	TGTGCCAGCAGCAGACTAGCGGGGGAGAATGAGCAGTTCTTC
TRBV5-1	-	TRBJ1-6	-	CASSLDRATYNSPLHF	TGCGCCAGCAGCTTGGACAGGGCGACCTATAATTCACCCCTCCACTTT
TRBV2	-	TRBJ2-4	-	CASSERSGAKNIQYF	TGTGCCAGCAGTGAACGGTCGGGAGCCAAAAACATTCAGTACTTC
TRBV7-3	-	TRBJ1-1	-	CASSLGAGSTEAFF	TGTGCCAGCAGCTTAGGGGCCGGGAGCACTGAAGCTTTCTTT
TRBV11-2	-	TRBJ1-5	-	CASSPLGYNQPQHF	TGTGCCAGCAGCCCGCTAGGCTATAATCAGCCCCAGCATTTT
TRBV27	once	TRBJ2-1	TRBD1	CASSLSPTGVYYNEQFF	TGTGCCAGCAGTTTATCCCCCACAGGGGTCTACTACAATGAGCAGTTCTTC
TRBV6-1	-	TRBJ1-5	-	CASSDSRGGRYWNQPQHF	TGTGCCAGCAGTGATTCGAGGGGGGGCCGGTATTGGAATCAGCCCCAGCATTTT
TRBV7-8	-	TRBJ1-2	TRBD1	CASSPRQGHVLHGYTF	TGTGCCAGCAGCCCGCGACAGGGCCACGTACTGCATGGCTACACCTTC
TRBV5-1	-	TRBJ1-4	TRBD1	CASSRAGGTGGEKLFF	TGCGCCAGCAGCCGGGCCGGTGGGACAGGGGGAGAAAAACTGTTTTTT
TRBV11-3	-	TRBJ2-3	TRBD2	CASSRLAGVTDTQYF	TGTGCCAGCAGCCGCCTAGCGGGAGTCACAGATACGCAGTATTTT
TRBV5-6	-	TRBJ2-5	-	CASSLSGEETQYF	TGTGCCAGCAGCTTGTCCGGGGAAGAGACCCAGTACTTC
TRBV5-4	-	TRBJ1-3	-	CASSLNRNSGNTIYF	TGTGCCAGCAGCTTGAACAGGAACTCTGGAAACACCATATATTTT
TRBV9	-	TRBJ2-2	-	CASSVVTASGELFF	TGTGCCAGCAGCGTAGTGACAGCATCCGGGGAGCTGTTTTTT
TRBV6-4	-	TRBJ1-1	-	CASSELTTLGTEAFF	TGTGCCAGCAGTGAATTGACTACGCTGGGGACTGAAGCTTTCTTT
TRBV28	-	TRBJ1-4	-	CASSQNRGTNEKLFF	TGTGCCAGCAGCCAGAATCGGGGGACTAATGAAAAACTGTTTTTT
TRBV6-5	-	TRBJ2-4	-	CASSNREMGIQYF	TGTGCCAGCAGTAACAGGGAGATGGGCATTCAGTACTTC
TRBV7-9	few	TRBJ1-6	-	CASSLPGAYNSPLHF	TGTGCCAGCAGCTTGCCGGGTGCCTATAATTCACCCCTCCACTTT
TRBV18	-	TRBJ2-4	TRBD1	CASSRGTGRALDKNIQYF	TGTGCCAGCTCACGCGGGACAGGAAGGGCGTTGGACAAAAACATTCAGTACTTC
TRBV20-1	-	TRBJ1-5	TRBD1	CSASRTGGQPQHF	TGCAGTGCTAGTCGTACAGGGGGTCAGCCCCAGCATTTT
TRBV28	few	TRBJ2-3	-	CASSPRTASTDTQYF	TGTGCCAGCAGTCCGCGGACAGCTAGCACAGATACGCAGTATTTT
TRBV6-5	-	TRBJ1-2	-	CASSYLGNYGYTF	TGTGCCAGCAGTTACTTGGGCAACTATGGCTACACCTTC
TRBV5-1	-	TRBJ1-1	TRBD1	CASSLADREIAFF	TGCGCCAGCAGCTTGGCCGACAGGGAAATAGCTTTCTTT
TRBV5-4	-	TRBJ2-1	-	CASSSVPTDEQFF	TGTGCCAGCAGCTCCGTACCTACGGATGAGCAGTTCTTC
TRBV27	-	TRBJ1-2	-	CASSSRMLWGEGYTF	TGTGCCAGCAGTTCCCGGATGCTATGGGGCGAGGGCTACACCTTC
TRBV28	-	TRBJ1-2	TRBD1	CASSWTGGVNYGYTF	TGTGCCAGCAGTTGGACAGGGGGCGTTAACTATGGCTACACCTTC
TRBV5-1	-	TRBJ1-1	-	CASSWDTSNTEAFF	TGCGCCAGCAGCTGGGACACCTCGAACACTGAAGCTTTCTTT
TRBV4-3	-	TRBJ2-5	-	CASSQAPSVPQETQYF	TGCGCCAGCAGCCAAGCTCCCTCGGTCCCCCAAGAGACCCAGTACTTC
TRBV5-8	-	TRBJ2-5	-	CASSLPGQKETQYF	TGTGCCAGCAGCTTGCCCGGACAGAAAGAGACCCAGTACTTC
TRBV28	once	TRBJ1-4	-	CASSSLNEKLFF	TGTGCCAGCAGTTCCCTAAATGAAAAACTGTTTTTT
TRBV4-1	-	TRBJ2-4	TRBD2	CASSQGTGLAFQNIQYF	TGCGCCAGCAGCCAGGGAACGGGACTAGCGTTCCAAAACATTCAGTACTTC
TRBV11-2	-	TRBJ1-3	-	CASSLGQSSSGNTIYF	TGTGCCAGCAGCTTAGGGCAGTCCTCATCTGGAAACACCATATATTTT